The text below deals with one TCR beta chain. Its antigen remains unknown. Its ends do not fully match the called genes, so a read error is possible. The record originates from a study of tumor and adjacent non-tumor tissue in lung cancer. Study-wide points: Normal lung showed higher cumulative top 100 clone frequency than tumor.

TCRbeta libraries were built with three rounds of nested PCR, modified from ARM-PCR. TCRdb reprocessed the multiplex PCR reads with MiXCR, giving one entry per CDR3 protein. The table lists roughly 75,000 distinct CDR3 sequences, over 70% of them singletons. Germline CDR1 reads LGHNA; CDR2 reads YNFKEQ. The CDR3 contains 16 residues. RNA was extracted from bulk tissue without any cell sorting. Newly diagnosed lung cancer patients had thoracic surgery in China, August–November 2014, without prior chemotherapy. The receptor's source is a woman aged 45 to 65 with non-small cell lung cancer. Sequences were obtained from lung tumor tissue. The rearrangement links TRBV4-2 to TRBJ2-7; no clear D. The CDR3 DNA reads TGTGCAAGCAGCCCAGATAGGACCTTCAGCTCCTACGAGCAGTACTTC. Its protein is CASSPDRTFSSYEQYF.